Listed below are T cell receptor beta chains from one sample, sequenced in a study of OX40 agonist ivuxolimab in advanced cancers. Measured with immunoSEQ multiplex PCR; TCRdb has only the in-frame clones, and not every one. The table has around 79,000 clones, about 90% seen once. The specimen was CD4+ or CD8+ T cells sorted from blood, collected in a trial of the OX40 agonist ivuxolimab. The source is an adult with an advanced solid tumor such as melanoma, head and neck, liver or kidney cancer. Both conserved end residues are part of each CDR3. A D gene is named only where the DNA matches it firmly. Size is stated for part of the rows, as once, few or many counts, or as a class when the clone is expanded.

cdr3_nt	cdr3_aa	v_call	clone_size	cdr3_length	j_call	d_call
TGTGCCAGCAGCTTAAGCGCTAACCCCACAGATACGCAGTATTTT	CASSLSANPTDTQYF	TRBV7-3	-	15	TRBJ2-3	-
TGTGCCAGCAGTGAAGTCGATCAGCCCCAGCATTTT	CASSEVDQPQHF	TRBV6-1	-	12	TRBJ1-5	-
TGTGCCAGCAGCTTAGATCGGGGGGGCCCGACCAGTGAGCAGTACTTC	CASSLDRGGPTSEQYF	TRBV11-2	-	16	TRBJ2-7	TRBD2
TGCGCCAGCAGCAGTACCGGCAATCAGCCCCAGCATTTT	CASSSTGNQPQHF	TRBV10-1	few	13	TRBJ1-5	-
TGTGCCACCGGGGGGTCTGGAAACACCATATATTTT	CATGGSGNTIYF	TRBV10-3	-	12	TRBJ1-3	-
TGTGCCAGCAGTTACGTCCAGAGCCATCAGCCCCAGCATTTT	CASSYVQSHQPQHF	TRBV6-5	once	14	TRBJ1-5	-
TGTGCCAGCTCACCTCCTAGCGGGAGGGTTTACAATGAGCAGTTCTTC	CASSPPSGRVYNEQFF	TRBV18	-	16	TRBJ2-1	TRBD2
TGTGCCAGCAGCTTAGTAGGCGGGGAGCTGTTTTTT	CASSLVGGELFF	TRBV11-3	-	12	TRBJ2-2	-
TGTGCCAGCTCACCGCGGGGGCAAGTCAAAAACATTCAGTACTTC	CASSPRGQVKNIQYF	TRBV18	-	15	TRBJ2-4	-
TGCGCCAGCAGTGACCGTGACGGGGGTTACAATGAGCAGTTCTTC	CASSDRDGGYNEQFF	TRBV10-2	few	15	TRBJ2-1	-